The 8 T cell receptor beta chains below come from one sample, sequenced in a study of blood T cell repertoires in COVID-19. Here immunoSEQ multiplex PCR was the method, and the copy in TCRdb shows in-frame clones only, minus some. The repertoire holds roughly 60,000 clones, 75% to 90% seen once, with 14% to 15% in the top ten. Sequencing was carried out using peripheral blood. These receptors originate from a man older than 75 with acute or convalescent COVID-19.

The chain couples TRBV5-1 to TRBJ1-2; 7 bases align to TRBD1. Trimming at V came to 4 bases and at J to 4 bases, leaving 10 bases not matched to a gene. This CDR3 has 15 residues. In germline, CDR1 is SGHRS, CDR2 YFSETQ. The CDR3 here is CASSLQQGLSYGYTF. The CDR3 coding sequence is TGCGCCAGCAGCCTACAACAGGGGTTGAGCTATGGCTACACCTTC. The full variable domain, in which reference TRBV5-1 and TRBJ1-2 provide the parts outside the CDR3, is KAGVTQTPRYLIKTRGQQVTLSCSPISGHRSVSWYQQTPGQGLQFLFEYFSETQRNKGNFPGRFSGRQFSNSRSEMNVSTLELGDSALYLCASSLQQGLSYGYTFGSGTRLTVV.

V usage is TRBV19 and J usage is TRBJ1-6; tentative D call: TRBD1 (6 bases). Germline CDR1 reads LNHDA; CDR2 reads SQIVND (reference sequence). Trimming removed 5 bases from V and 3 bases from J, with 8 bases in between. The CDR3 is made up of 14 amino acids. This CDR3 reads CASSADSYNSPLHF. The CDR3 DNA sequence: TGTGCCAGTAGTGCGGACAGCTATAATTCACCCCTCCACTTT.

The gene calls are TRBV11-3 and TRBJ2-1; 7 nucleotides agree with TRBD2. CDR1 and CDR2 (germline): SGHNT, YENEEA. This CDR3 spans 14 amino acids. The V segment lost 5 bases and the J segment 5 bases; nucleotides outside the gene matches: 6. In DNA, the CDR3 is TGTGCCAGCAGCCCAAGGGGAGGGCACAATGAGCAGTTCTTC. Amino acids: CASSPRGGHNEQFF.

The rearrangement uses TRBV27 and TRBJ1-4; D gene uncertain. The CDR3 is made up of 16 amino acids. The V end lost 5 bases, the J end lost 2 bases, and 15 bases lay between the germline ends. Germline V gene data show CDR1 as MNHEY and CDR2 as SMNVEV (reference sequence). The CDR3 is CASSPGLGRTNEKLFF. CDR3 nucleotides: TGTGCCAGCAGTCCAGGACTGGGGAGGACTAATGAAAAACTGTTTTTT.

This chain joins TRBV5-1 and TRBJ2-3; 16 bases line up with TRBD2. The J segment lost 1 base and the V segment lost 3 bases, leaving 5 bases of the junction unmatched. This CDR3 has 18 amino acids. CDR1 SGHRS and CDR2 YFSETQ come from the germline V gene. CDR3 residues: CASSSGLAGGPGTDTQYF. CDR3 in DNA: TGCGCCAGCAGCTCGGGACTAGCGGGGGGGCCGGGCACAGATACGCAGTATTTT.

The chain has TRBV7-8 and TRBJ2-5, with D unclear. Germline V gene sequence: CDR1 SGHVS, CDR2 FQNEAQ. The CDR3 is 13 residues long. The germline V and J ends were trimmed by 1 base and 3 bases, with 6 bases remaining between them. CDR3 bases: TGTGCCAGCAGCTTAGTCGGAGAAGAGACCCAGTACTTC. It translates to CASSLVGEETQYF. Variable domain in full (rest from reference TRBV7-8 and TRBJ2-5): GAGVSQSPRYKVAKRGQDVALRCDPISGHVSLFWYQQALGQGPEFLTYFQNEAQLDKSGLPSDRFFAERPEGSVSTLKIQRTQQEDSAVYLCASSLVGEETQYFGPGTRLLVL.

The chain couples TRBV3-1 (or the pseudogene TRBV3-2) to TRBJ2-7; weak D call: TRBD2 (5 bases). Per the germline V gene, CDR1 is LGHDT and CDR2 is YNNKEL (reference sequence). This CDR3 comprises 14 residues. V was cut by 1 base and J by 4 bases, with 11 bases left in between. CDR3 coding DNA: TGTGCCAGCAGCCAAGCCGGGGTCGGATACGAGCAGTACTTC. Translating gives CASSQAGVGYEQYF.

This clone is classed as medium-sized. The V gene is TRBV4-2, the J gene TRBJ1-6, with a weak D call TRBD1 (5 bases). There are 16 residues in the CDR3. The V gene lost 2 bases and the J gene lost 10 bases, with 18 bases spanning the gap. CDR1 and CDR2 from the germline V gene are LGHNA and YNFKEQ. In DNA, the CDR3 is TGTGCCAGCAGCCAAAAAAAGTCACAGGATCAATCACCCCTCCACTTT. It codes for CASSQKKSQDQSPLHF.